This T cell receptor (beta chain) was found in a study of T-cell reconstitution after alpha-beta-depleted transplantation in children. Details on this clonotype: The antigen remains undetermined.

Broader study findings: Approximately two months post-transplant, alpha-beta T cells reportedly originated from several hundred expanded graft clones. Newly produced T cells mostly provided counts and TCRbeta diversity after one year, as hyperexpanded clones declined. Surviving recipient T cells and intrathymic progenitors accounted for some patients' high TCRbeta diversity at day 60.

Preparation of the TCRbeta library was carried out with unique molecular identifiers. TCRdb independently ran MiXCR on the PCR reads; one entry per CDR3 protein. This sample has more than 200,000 distinct CDR3 sequences, with under 8.5% found just once. The origin of this receptor is a male patient between 2 and 9 years old who had a stem cell transplant for acute myeloid leukemia, so the T cells may come from the graft donor. The input for sequencing was PBMCs, mostly from graft donor cells, taken 360 days after TCRalphabeta/CD19-depleted stem cell transplant.

CDR3 sequence reads: CASSQDPAGANVLTF. The CDR3 nucleotides are TGCGCCAGCAGCCAAGATCCGGCTGGGGCCAACGTCCTGACTTTC. This sequence joins TRBV4-3 and TRBJ2-6; no firm D call. Between the trimmed V and J ends, which lost 0 bases and 2 bases, there was a span of 5 bases. The CDR3 runs to 15 residues. Germline loops: CDR1 LGHNA, CDR2 YSLEER.